This entry concerns a single TCR beta chain. This receptor's antigen is unknown. The input lacks base qualities; no much larger clone sits a single base away. The data are from a study of OX40 agonist ivuxolimab in advanced cancers. Broadly, across the study: Ivuxolimab, which targeted the costimulatory receptor OX40 (CD134), was an agonistic, fully human IgG2 monoclonal antibody. Intravenous ivuxolimab was administered to patients every 2 weeks at six dose levels: 0.01, 0.1, 0.3, 1.5, 3 and 10 mg/kg. Three dose-escalation patients achieved partial responses, one with hepatocellular carcinoma and two with cutaneous melanoma. Of the approximately 54 patients in dose escalation, about 20 had hepatocellular carcinoma, around 15 had melanoma, 9 had renal cell carcinoma and 9 had head and neck cancer. The monotherapy dose-escalation portion (N of about 49 patients) of the phase I ivuxolimab trial is reported in the paper. In the dose-escalation cohort, 82.7% of patients were male, and the mean age was around 65 years with a range of roughly 23 to 79. Peripheral TCRbeta sequencing was intended to test whether TCR sequence diversity was altered and clonal T-cell expansion was caused by ivuxolimab. Patients were allowed to have had prior anti-PD-1, anti-PD-L1 or anti-CTLA-4 therapy, and around 41% of the dose-escalation patients had previously received checkpoint inhibitors.

Beyond this particular receptor, the publication reports: After ivuxolimab, more expanded clones were found on average in CD8+ T cells than in CD4+ T cells. The antigen specificity of the clonally expanded peripheral T cells was not determined. In partial responders in the 0.1-3.0 mg/kg groups, normalized peripheral clonal expansion was found to be among the lowest, especially among CD8+ T cells. At doses of 0.1 to 3.0 mg/kg, clonal expansion of both CD4+ and CD8+ T cells in blood was seen between baseline and week 6. Low levels of normalized T-cell clonal expansion were also seen in some patients who did not respond.

Genomic DNA was isolated from the sorted cells so that the TCRbeta CDR3 region could be sequenced. TCRbeta CDR3 regions were sequenced using the immunoSEQ Assay. As stored in TCRdb, this immuneACCESS dataset retains in-frame rearrangements with V and J assigned. A fraction of the clones does not appear; measured against another copy, unresolved V genes explain less than half of the discrepancy, and the remainder lacks a known reason. This sample lists some 48,000 clones; 60% to 80% were detected once. 6.5% to 9.5% of the sample is held by the ten biggest clonotypes. The trial excluded patients who had a history of autoimmune disease or who were on systemic immunosuppression. Peripheral blood for TCR sequencing was collected from all dose cohorts at baseline, on cycle 4 day 1, and on cycle 7 day 1. The samples were drawn from a first-in-human, open-label, multicenter phase I dose-escalation trial of ivuxolimab. Adults with locally advanced or metastatic melanoma, renal cell carcinoma, hepatocellular carcinoma or head and neck squamous cell carcinoma were enrolled in the trial. Before TCR sequencing, CD4+ T cells and CD8+ T cells from peripheral blood were sorted into separate populations.

The TCR comes from an adult with an advanced solid tumor such as melanoma, head and neck, liver or kidney cancer. The sample consisted of CD4+ or CD8+ T cells sorted from blood, taken in a trial of the OX40 agonist ivuxolimab.

The nucleotide sequence is TGTGCCAGCAGCTTAGTCCAATGGAACTACGAGCAGTACTTC. It specifies CASSLVQWNYEQYF. This receptor chain uses TRBV7-2 and TRBJ2-7; no D gene can be assigned with confidence. From its cysteine to its phenylalanine, the CDR3 spans 14 amino acids. Only the CDR3 portion is preserved as DNA: 42 bases, with reading frame beginning at the first base. Trimming removed 1 base from V and 3 bases from J, leaving 10 bases between the germline ends. From the germline V gene, CDR1 is SGHTA and CDR2 is FQGNSA.